These 30 T cell receptor beta chains were sequenced from one sample in a study of blood T cell repertoires in COVID-19. Libraries were prepared by immunoSEQ multiplex PCR; TCRdb keeps only in-frame clonotypes and omits some of them. The sample holds around 150,000 clones, about 80% seen once. The specimen was PBMCs or T cells enriched from blood (not recorded which). The origin of the receptors is a woman between 45 and 65 years old who had recovered from COVID-19.

This clone has only a few counts. The chain uses TRBV5-4 and TRBJ2-7; 11 bases align to TRBD2. Germline loops: CDR1 SGHNT, CDR2 YYREEE (reference sequence). After removal of 5 bases from V and 3 bases from J, the junction contained 10 bases not matched to a gene. The CDR3 spans 16 residues. The CDR3 nucleotides are TGTGCCAGCAGTCGCCCCGGGACTAGCGGCTTCTACGAGCAGTACTTC. Residues: CASSRPGTSGFYEQYF.

The chain combines TRBV18 with TRBJ1-1; maybe TRBD1 (5 bases). CDR1 KGHSH and CDR2 LQKENI come from the germline V gene. The V end lost 0 bases, the J end lost 10 bases, and 12 bases lay between the germline ends. This CDR3 comprises 13 residues. This CDR3 is CASSPPPPGGAFF. CDR3 DNA sequence: TGTGCCAGCTCACCACCGCCTCCGGGGGGAGCTTTCTTT. Full variable domain (remainder filled in from reference TRBV18 and TRBJ1-1): NAGVMQNPRHLVRRRGQEARLRCSPMKGHSHVYWYRQLPEEGLKFMVYLQKENIIDESGMPKERFSAEFPKEGPSILRIQQVVRGDSAAYFCASSPPPPGGAFFGQGTRLTVV.

V is TRBV2 and J is TRBJ2-7; TRBD2 matches 10 bases. The CDR3 loop spans 12 amino acids. With V trimmed by 3 bases and J by 13 bases, 6 bases remained unmatched. Germline V lookup: CDR1 SNHLY, CDR2 FYNNEI. The CDR3 nucleotides are TGTGCCAGCAGTGAGGGACTAGCGTTCGGCTACTTC. It yields the protein CASSEGLAFGYF.

The chain employs TRBV3-1 (or the pseudogene TRBV3-2) and TRBJ2-1, with D maybe TRBD2 (6 bases). From germline, CDR1 is LGHDT and CDR2 YNNKEL (reference sequence). The CDR3 spans 17 residues. The V gene lost 1 base and the J gene lost 1 base, with 14 bases spanning the gap. CDR3 sequence (DNA): TGTGCCAGCAGCCAAGCAAGGGAGGCGGTATCCTACAATGAGCAGTTCTTC. It translates to CASSQAREAVSYNEQFF.

This chain links TRBV27 with TRBJ2-3, with a weak D call TRBD1 (6 bases). This CDR3 region has 12 residues. V was shortened by 6 bases and J by 4 bases, with 8 bases between the two germline ends. Germline loops: CDR1 MNHEY, CDR2 SMNVEV (reference sequence). The CDR3 DNA follows: TGTGCCAGCAGGACAGGAGCAGATACGCAGTATTTT. Its protein product is CASRTGADTQYF.

On this clone: At one end, the junction sequence differs from germline, possibly due to a read error. The chain employs TRBV10-2 and TRBJ1-2; D might be TRBD1 (5 bases). The CDR3 is 10 residues long. CDR1 and CDR2 from the germline V gene are WSHSY and SAAADI. DNA of the CDR3: TGCGCCAGCAGAGACAGTTCCGTCGCCTTC. Protein product: CASRDSSVAF.

V and J are TRBV7-8 and TRBJ2-2, with 10 bases that match TRBD2. Germline CDR1 reads SGHVS; CDR2 reads FQNEAQ. V was clipped by 4 bases and J by 6 bases; unmatched bases: 8. The CDR3 covers 16 residues. The CDR3 is CASSSTSGRAPGELFF. In nucleotides, the CDR3 is TGTGCCAGCAGCTCTACAAGCGGGAGGGCCCCCGGGGAGCTGTTTTTT. The whole variable domain, remainder taken from reference TRBV7-8 and TRBJ2-2, is GAGVSQSPRYKVAKRGQDVALRCDPISGHVSLFWYQQALGQGPEFLTYFQNEAQLDKSGLPSDRFFAERPEGSVSTLKIQRTQQEDSAVYLCASSSTSGRAPGELFFGEGSRLTVL.

This sequence joins TRBV9 and TRBJ1-3; 10 bases line up with TRBD1. Germline values: CDR1 SGDLS, CDR2 YYNGEE. This CDR3 region has 18 residues. V shed 4 bases and J 4 bases; nucleotides not matched to a gene: 14. The CDR3 spells CASSYNFHDRGLGNTIYF. The CDR3 nucleotides read TGTGCCAGCAGCTATAATTTCCACGACAGGGGGCTCGGAAACACCATATATTTT.

The chain combines TRBV2 with TRBJ1-5; 8 positions match TRBD1. V was pared by 7 bases and J by 7 bases, with 9 bases of the junction left unmatched. The CDR3 loop spans 14 amino acids. From germline, CDR1 is SNHLY and CDR2 FYNNEI. CDR3 amino acids: CASTLTGAGQPQHF. In DNA, the CDR3 is TGTGCCAGCACCCTGACAGGGGCAGGCCAGCCCCAGCATTTT.

The V gene is TRBV29-1, the J gene TRBJ2-7; TRBD1 matches 9 bases. CDR1 is SQVTM, CDR2 ANQGSEA, per germline. V was pared by 7 bases and J by 6 bases, with 13 bases of the junction left unmatched. This CDR3 has 14 residues. DNA for the CDR3: TGCAGCGCCCGAATCCGGACAGGGGCGGGCGAGCAGTACTTC. Its protein product is CSARIRTGAGEQYF.

This chain joins TRBV13 and TRBJ1-5; unclear D gene. CDR1 and CDR2 from the germline V gene are PRHDT and FYEKMQ (reference sequence). V lost 5 bases and J lost 3, with 5 bases in between. The CDR3 has 12 residues. This CDR3 is CASSQINQPQHF. CDR3 sequence (DNA): TGTGCCAGCAGCCAGATCAATCAGCCCCAGCATTTT.

V gene TRBV3-1 (or the pseudogene TRBV3-2) combines with J gene TRBJ2-1; 9 positions match TRBD2. CDR1 and CDR2 from the germline V gene are LGHDT and YNNKEL (reference sequence). J was trimmed by 4 bases and V by 4 bases; bases with no gene match: 5. The CDR3 has 15 residues. CDR3 nucleotides: TGTGCCAGCAGCCGAGCGGGGGGTCAATACAATGAGCAGTTCTTC. Its protein is CASSRAGGQYNEQFF.

The genes are TRBV5-1 and TRBJ1-1; possible D gene TRBD1, 5 bases. The CDR3 is made up of 13 amino acids. Germline-derived CDR1 and CDR2 are SGHRS and YFSETQ. V lost 5 bases, J lost 0 bases, and 8 bases lay in between. DNA of the CDR3: TGCGCCAGCAGAACAGGTATGAACACTGAAGCTTTCTTT. This encodes CASRTGMNTEAFF.

The chain carries TRBV6-5 and TRBJ1-6; a weak D match, TRBD1 (5 bases). CDR1 is MNHEY and CDR2 is SVGAGI in the germline V gene. The CDR3 totals 16 residues. The V end lost 0 bases, the J end lost 6 bases, and 12 bases lay between the germline ends. This CDR3 reads CASSYSPGGRNSPLHF. Written as DNA, the CDR3 is TGTGCCAGCAGTTACTCCCCCGGGGGTCGTAATTCACCCCTCCACTTT.

This chain connects TRBV11-3 to TRBJ1-1; D gene uncertain. The CDR3 is made up of 13 amino acids. Trimming pared 5 bases from V and 5 bases from J, leaving 12 bases between. Germline V gene data show CDR1 as SGHNT and CDR2 as YENEEA. CDR3 nucleotide sequence: TGTGCCAGCAGCCCCGGGGTCAGGACTGAAGCTTTCTTT. The encoded protein is CASSPGVRTEAFF.

This clone has a single count. This sequence joins TRBV7-9 and TRBJ1-5; D is possibly TRBD1 (6 bases). The CDR3 loop spans 15 amino acids. Germline V CDR1 and CDR2: SEHNR, FQNEAQ (reference sequence). Trimming stripped 1 base from V and 4 bases from J, with 11 bases between. The CDR3 sequence: CASSLGTADNQPQHF. The CDR3 bases are TGTGCCAGCAGCTTAGGGACAGCGGATAATCAGCCCCAGCATTTT.

This clone occurred a few times. The V gene is TRBV6-4, the J gene TRBJ2-3; 10 bases map to TRBD1. Per germline, CDR1 MRHNA and CDR2 SNTAGT. V shed 3 bases and J 1 base; nucleotides not matched to a gene: 4. The CDR3 extends over 16 amino acids. CDR3 nucleotides: TGTGCCAGCAGTGAGGACGGGACAGGGGGCACAGATACGCAGTATTTT. Protein product: CASSEDGTGGTDTQYF.

The chain joins TRBV28 to TRBJ1-4; possibly TRBD1 for D (6 bases). Trimming left V 5 bases short and J 9 bases short, with 19 bases between. The CDR3 is 15 amino acids. Germline V CDR1 and CDR2: MDHEN, SYDVKM. The CDR3 coding sequence is TGTGCCAGCAGTCCCGCAGGGGCCCAGGTACAAAAACTGTTTTTT. Protein product: CASSPAGAQVQKLFF.

The rearrangement joins TRBV28 to TRBJ2-2; 8 bases match TRBD1. V was pared by 6 bases and J by 1 base, with 4 bases of the junction left unmatched. Germline lookup yields CDR1 MDHEN and CDR2 SYDVKM. There are 15 residues in the CDR3. CDR3 coding DNA: TGTGCCAGCAGGGCGGACAGGGAGAACACCGGGGAGCTGTTTTTT. Translating gives CASRADRENTGELFF.

The chain links TRBV5-4 to TRBJ1-1; D gene ambiguous. V gave up 2 bases and J gave up 9 bases, with 14 bases separating them. This CDR3 is 13 amino acids long. Looked up from germline, CDR1 is SGHNT and CDR2 is YYREEE (reference sequence). This CDR3 is CASSFGKKSKAFF. CDR3 bases: TGTGCCAGCAGCTTCGGGAAAAAGTCTAAAGCTTTCTTT. Drawing the rest from reference TRBV5-4 and TRBJ1-1, the complete variable domain is ETGVTQSPTHLIKTRGQQVTLRCSSQSGHNTVSWYQQALGQGPQFIFQYYREEENGRGNFPPRFSGLQFPNYSSELNVNALELDDSALYLCASSFGKKSKAFFGQGTRLTVV.

The chain employs TRBV7-9 and TRBJ1-1, with a tentative D call TRBD1 (6 bases). The CDR3 is made up of 14 amino acids. The germline V gene has CDR1 SEHNR and CDR2 FQNEAQ (reference sequence). Trimming left V 4 bases short and J 3 bases short, with 12 bases between. CDR3 residues: CASSYTGIYTEAFF. CDR3 bases: TGTGCCAGCAGCTACACAGGGATATACACTGAAGCTTTCTTT.

The chain uses TRBV10-3 and TRBJ2-3; 15 bases line up with TRBD2. The germline CDR1 and CDR2 sequences are ENHRY and SYGVKD. The CDR3 loop spans 18 amino acids. With 4 bases clipped from V and 0 bases from J, the junction kept 5 bases outside the gene matches. The CDR3 reads CAISGGLAGGYSTDTQYF. The CDR3 nucleotides read TGTGCCATCAGTGGTGGACTAGCGGGGGGGTATAGCACAGATACGCAGTATTTT.

This chain links TRBV6-4 with TRBJ2-1; no clear D. The CDR3 consists of 14 residues. CDR1 MRHNA and CDR2 SNTAGT come from the germline V gene. Trimming took 3 bases from V and 0 from J, leaving 6 bases between them. The CDR3 DNA follows: TGTGCCAGCAGTGAGTCAGGCTCCTACAATGAGCAGTTCTTC. This codes for CASSESGSYNEQFF.

The chain combines TRBV11-2 with TRBJ2-2; D may be TRBD1 (5 bases). The germline V gene encodes CDR1 SGHAT and CDR2 FQNNGV. The CDR3 runs 18 residues. V gave up 4 bases and J gave up 5 bases, with 23 bases separating them. CDR3 sequence reads: CASSSLDAGISWTGELFF. CDR3 coding DNA: TGTGCCAGCAGCTCCCTGGACGCAGGGATAAGTTGGACCGGGGAGCTGTTTTTT.

This rearrangement joins TRBV3-1 (or the pseudogene TRBV3-2) to TRBJ2-5, with 7 bases that match TRBD1. Trimming at V came to 4 bases and at J to 2 bases, leaving 1 base not matched to a gene. The germline CDR1 and CDR2 sequences are LGHDT and YNNKEL (reference sequence). This CDR3 is 13 amino acids long. CDR3 loop: CASSLGQQETQYF. CDR3 in DNA: TGTGCCAGCAGCCTGGGACAGCAAGAGACCCAGTACTTC.

The chain combines TRBV5-1 with TRBJ2-5; 7 nucleotides align to TRBD2. This CDR3 has 14 amino acids. The V gene end was trimmed by 4 bases and the J gene end by 0 bases; junction bases not matched to a gene: 3. Germline V CDR1 and CDR2: SGHRS, YFSETQ. In DNA form, the CDR3 reads TGCGCCAGCAGCCCGCGGGGGTACCAAGAGACCCAGTACTTC. Encoded protein: CASSPRGYQETQYF. The entire variable domain, with the rest obtained from reference TRBV5-1 and TRBJ2-5, is as follows: KAGVTQTPRYLIKTRGQQVTLSCSPISGHRSVSWYQQTPGQGLQFLFEYFSETQRNKGNFPGRFSGRQFSNSRSEMNVSTLELGDSALYLCASSPRGYQETQYFGPGTRLLVL.

The chain is built from TRBV10-3 and TRBJ1-5, with 7 positions matching TRBD1. Per germline, CDR1 ENHRY and CDR2 SYGVKD. V shed 11 bases, J shed 4 bases, and the junction held 8 bases outside the gene matches. CDR3 size: 13 residues. CDR3 DNA: TGTGCCGTACAGGGGTTTCAGAATCAGCCCCAGCATTTT. This gives the protein CAVQGFQNQPQHF.

This chain joins TRBV27 and TRBJ2-7, with 9 bases fitting TRBD1. The length of the CDR3 is 14 residues. V was clipped by 3 bases and J by 3 bases; unmatched bases: 3. Germline values: CDR1 MNHEY, CDR2 SMNVEV (reference sequence). The CDR3 is CASSLTGGIYEQYF. For the CDR3, the DNA is TGTGCCAGCAGTTTGACAGGGGGAATCTACGAGCAGTACTTC.

The rearrangement links TRBV5-1 to TRBJ2-1, with D perhaps matching TRBD1 (6 bases). CDR1 is SGHRS, CDR2 YFSETQ, per germline. V lost 4 bases and J 0 bases, leaving 11 bases between the germline ends. This CDR3 comprises 15 residues. The CDR3 here is CASSSNRVSYNEQFF. In DNA form, the CDR3 reads TGCGCCAGCAGCAGTAACAGGGTCTCCTACAATGAGCAGTTCTTC.

The chain has TRBV3-1 (or the pseudogene TRBV3-2) and TRBJ2-1; D is possibly TRBD1 (5 bases). Germline-derived CDR1 and CDR2 are LGHDT and YNNKEL (reference sequence). V was shortened by 0 bases and J by 4 bases, with 16 bases between the two germline ends. This CDR3 comprises 17 residues. This CDR3 reads CASSQDEGPGLYNEQFF. CDR3 nucleotide sequence: TGTGCCAGCAGCCAAGATGAAGGACCAGGGTTATACAATGAGCAGTTCTTC.